This TCR beta chain derives from a study of T cell repertoires in cytomegalovirus infection. Study-wide background: As its CMV epitopes, the study selected recently identified HLA-C-restricted and well-studied HLA-B-restricted targets. A matching HLA type, together with CMV infection, was signaled by public TCR beta signatures.

Study-level findings and limits: HLA-C-restricted CMV clonotypes gave the most frequent clonotype in two of eight donors. The cumulative frequency of public TCR beta families identified carriers of CMV plus the relevant HLA.

TCRdb itself ran the reads through MiXCR, one entry per CDR3 protein. The table lists some 320,000 distinct CDR3 sequences, almost 30% of them singletons. The CDR3 is made up of 16 amino acids. Trimming left V 3 bases short and J 4 bases short, with 18 bases between. Looked up from germline, CDR1 is MDHEN and CDR2 is SYDVKM. Turning to this clonotype: What it binds is unknown.

The material sequenced was cultured PBMCs, taken from culture after CMV antigen stimulation. The V gene is TRBV28, the J gene TRBJ1-2; maybe TRBD1 (6 bases). This TCR came from a human donor in good health (CMV status not recorded). Some clones in this sample may be carry-over from other donors' samples. The CDR3 loop reads CASSFPTGAPGYGYTF. CDR3 DNA: TGTGCCAGCAGTTTCCCGACGGGGGCACCTGGCTATGGCTACACCTTC.